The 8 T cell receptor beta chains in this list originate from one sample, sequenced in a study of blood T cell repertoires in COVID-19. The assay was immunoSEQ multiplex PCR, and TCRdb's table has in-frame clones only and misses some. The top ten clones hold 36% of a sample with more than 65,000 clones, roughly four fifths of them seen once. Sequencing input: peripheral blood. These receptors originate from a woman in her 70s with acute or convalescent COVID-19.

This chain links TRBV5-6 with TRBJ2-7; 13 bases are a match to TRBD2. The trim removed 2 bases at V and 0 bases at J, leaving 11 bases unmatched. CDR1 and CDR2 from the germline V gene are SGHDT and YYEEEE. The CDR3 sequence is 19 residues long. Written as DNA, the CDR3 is TGTGCCAGCAGCTTCGGACTAGCGGGAGCTCCCCCTTTCTCCTACGAGCAGTACTTC. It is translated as CASSFGLAGAPPFSYEQYF. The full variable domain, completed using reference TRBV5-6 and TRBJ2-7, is DAGVTQSPTHLIKTRGQQVTLRCSPKSGHDTVSWYQQALGQGPQFIFQYYEEEERQRGNFPDRFSGHQFPNYSSELNVNALLLGDSALYLCASSFGLAGAPPFSYEQYFGPGTRLTVT.

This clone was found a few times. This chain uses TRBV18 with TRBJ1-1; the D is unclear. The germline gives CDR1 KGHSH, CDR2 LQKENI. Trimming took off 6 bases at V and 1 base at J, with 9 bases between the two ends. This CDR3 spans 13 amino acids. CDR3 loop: CASSETSNTEAFF. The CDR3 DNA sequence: TGTGCCAGCTCCGAAACTTCGAACACTGAAGCTTTCTTT.

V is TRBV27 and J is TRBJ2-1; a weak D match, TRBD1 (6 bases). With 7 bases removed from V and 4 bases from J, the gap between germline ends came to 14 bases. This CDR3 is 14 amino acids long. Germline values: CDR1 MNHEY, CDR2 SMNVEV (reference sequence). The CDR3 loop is CASTSLGQYNEQFF. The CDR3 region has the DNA TGTGCCAGCACTTCCTTAGGACAGTACAATGAGCAGTTCTTC.

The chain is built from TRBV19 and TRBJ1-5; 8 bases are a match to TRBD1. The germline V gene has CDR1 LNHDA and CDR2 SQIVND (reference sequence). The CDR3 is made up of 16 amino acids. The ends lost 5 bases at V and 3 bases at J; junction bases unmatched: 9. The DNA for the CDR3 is TGTGCCAGTAGTTTCTCCGGGACAGGTATCAATCAGCCCCAGCATTTT. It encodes CASSFSGTGINQPQHF.

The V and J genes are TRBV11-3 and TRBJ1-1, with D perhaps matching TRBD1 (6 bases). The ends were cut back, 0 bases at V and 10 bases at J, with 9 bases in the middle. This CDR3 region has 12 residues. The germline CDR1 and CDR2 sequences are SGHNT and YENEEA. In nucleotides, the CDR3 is TGTGCCAGCAGCTTAGACAGGGGACGAGCTTTCTTT. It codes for CASSLDRGRAFF. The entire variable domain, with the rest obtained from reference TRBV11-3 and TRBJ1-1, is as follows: EAGVVQSPRYKIIEKKQPVAFWCNPISGHNTLYWYLQNLGQGPELLIRYENEEAVDDSQLPKDRFSAERLKGVDSTLKIQPAELGDSAVYLCASSLDRGRAFFGQGTRLTVV.

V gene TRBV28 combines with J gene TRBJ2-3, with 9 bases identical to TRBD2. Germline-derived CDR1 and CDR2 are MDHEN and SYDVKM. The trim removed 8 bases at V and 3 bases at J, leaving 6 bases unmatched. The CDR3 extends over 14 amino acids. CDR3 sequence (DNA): TGTGCCAGCGGGGCGGGAGGGACGACAGATACGCAGTATTTT. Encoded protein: CASGAGGTTDTQYF.

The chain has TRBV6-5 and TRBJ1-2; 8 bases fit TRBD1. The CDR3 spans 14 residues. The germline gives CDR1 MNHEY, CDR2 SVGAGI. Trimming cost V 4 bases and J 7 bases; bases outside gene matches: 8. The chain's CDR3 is CASSSRAGGSGYTF. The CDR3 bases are TGTGCCAGCAGTTCCAGGGCAGGGGGCTCTGGCTACACCTTC.

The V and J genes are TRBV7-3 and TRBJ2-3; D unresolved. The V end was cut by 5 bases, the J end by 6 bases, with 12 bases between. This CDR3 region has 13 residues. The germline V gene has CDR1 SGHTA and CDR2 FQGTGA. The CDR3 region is CASSLQPEDTQYF. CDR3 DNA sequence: TGTGCCAGCAGCCTTCAACCTGAGGATACGCAGTATTTT.